The rows below give T cell receptor beta chains drawn from one sample of a study of blood T cell repertoires in COVID-19. Assay: immunoSEQ multiplex PCR; the TCRdb copy retains only in-frame clones and omits some. The sample has roughly 430,000 clones; roughly 87% are singletons. The sequenced sample was PBMCs or T cells enriched from blood (not recorded which). These receptors came from a woman in her thirties or forties with acute COVID-19. Both conserved end residues are part of each CDR3. A D gene is named only where the DNA matches it firmly.

>TRBV3-1/TRBV3-2|TRBJ2-7|.
CASSQGSSTFYEQYF
>TRBV3-1/TRBV3-2|TRBJ2-1|.
CASSQDPSGGHNEQFF
>TRBV27|TRBJ1-6|.
CASSLGLLSSLHF
>TRBV27|TRBJ1-5|.
CASTTGHGSQPQHF
>TRBV12-5|TRBJ2-2|.
CASGLSTGWTGELFF
>TRBV7-9|TRBJ2-1|.
CASSLSRSGGSDNEQFF
>TRBV5-1|TRBJ1-2|TRBD1
CASSPVQGLYYGYTF
>TRBV18|TRBJ2-2|TRBD2
CASSPPASGGATGELFF
>TRBV9|TRBJ1-5|.
CASSLGGDGWNQPQHF
>TRBV5-1|TRBJ2-2|.
CASRAPGTGELFF
>TRBV5-1|TRBJ2-5|.
CASSRTGKETQYF
>TRBV2|TRBJ2-2|.
CASRAGVAAGELFF
>TRBV5-5|TRBJ1-5|.
CASSLAQGDNRPQHF
>TRBV18|TRBJ2-7|.
CASSPIGGQTYEQYF
>TRBV2|TRBJ1-4|TRBD1
CASRHPGTGGKKLFF
>TRBV5-4|TRBJ2-1|TRBD1
CASSLMDRDEVKQFF
>TRBV2|TRBJ2-1|TRBD2
CASSTTSGVYNEQFF
>TRBV5-6|TRBJ2-7|.
CASSLTTGSYEQYF
>TRBV10-3|TRBJ1-2|TRBD1
CAISESVQGHGYTF
>TRBV4-1|TRBJ1-1|.
CASSHTAGTEAFF
>TRBV5-1|TRBJ1-1|.
CASSSGVLNTEAFF
>TRBV7-9|TRBJ2-3|.
CASSLGTPQDTQYF
>TRBV7-9|TRBJ2-3|TRBD1
CASRQGAADTQYF
>TRBV3-1/TRBV3-2|TRBJ2-4|TRBD2
CASSPRLGSGEAKNIQYF
>TRBV6-5|TRBJ2-6|.
CASRGGSWANVLTF